The 29 T cell receptor beta chains below were found in one sample sequenced in a study of blood T cell repertoires in COVID-19. Sequencing was performed with immunoSEQ multiplex PCR; in TCRdb, only in-frame clones are kept and a portion is missing. The data hold roughly 200,000 clones, with about four fifths observed a single time. Sequencing was performed on peripheral blood. The receptors come from a man between 65 and 79 years old with active or convalescent COVID-19.

The J gene is TRBJ2-1, the V gene TRBV2, with TRBD2 matching 7 bases. The CDR3 covers 11 residues. The V and J ends lost 4 bases and 13 bases, in that order; junction bases with no gene match: 4. The germline CDR1 and CDR2 sequences are SNHLY and FYNNEI. The CDR3 nucleotides read TGTGCCAGCAGTGGGGAGGGACGACAGTTCTTC. It codes for CASSGEGRQFF.

The chain links TRBV5-1 to TRBJ1-1; tentative D call: TRBD1 (6 bases). Germline CDR1 and CDR2: SGHRS and YFSETQ. The CDR3 has 14 amino acids. V gave up 4 bases and J gave up 1 base, with 11 bases separating them. CDR3 DNA: TGCGCCAGCAGCCCCGGGACATCGAACACTGAAGCTTTCTTT. It is translated as CASSPGTSNTEAFF.

The chain combines TRBV5-8 with TRBJ2-2; 7 bases are shared with TRBD2. The CDR3 is 16 amino acids. Germline CDR1 reads SGHTS; CDR2 reads YDEGEE. J lost 3 bases, V lost 0 bases, and 5 bases had no gene match. In DNA form, the CDR3 reads TGTGCCAGCAGCTTGGGAACTAGCGTTGACACCGGGGAGCTGTTTTTT. Amino acids: CASSLGTSVDTGELFF.

There are a few counts of this clone. The gene calls are TRBV15 and TRBJ1-2, with D possibly being TRBD1 (5 bases). The CDR3 loop spans 15 amino acids. V was shortened by 0 bases and J by 4 bases, with 12 bases between the two germline ends. Germline values: CDR1 LNHNV, CDR2 YYDKDF (reference sequence). The CDR3 DNA sequence: TGTGCCACCAGCAGAGATTTCCTTGACAGCTATGGCTACACCTTC. This gives the protein CATSRDFLDSYGYTF. The full variable domain, completed using reference TRBV15 and TRBJ1-2, is DAMVIQNPRYQVTQFGKPVTLSCSQTLNHNVMYWYQQKSSQAPKLLFHYYDKDFNNEADTPDNFQSRRPNTSFCFLDIRSPGLGDTAMYLCATSRDFLDSYGYTFGSGTRLTVV.

This clone is a singleton in its sample. The CDR3 here is CASSFENRGNTIYF. DNA for the CDR3: TGTGCCAGCAGCTTCGAGAACAGGGGCAACACCATATATTTT. The chain uses TRBV11-2 and TRBJ1-3; TRBD1 aligns across 7 bases. This CDR3 is built from 14 residues. Germline values: CDR1 SGHAT, CDR2 FQNNGV. The junction had 6 bases not matched to a gene; V was cut back by 3 bases and J by 7 bases.

This clone was seen more than once but under ten times. The chain links TRBV6-5 to TRBJ2-7; 9 nucleotides line up with TRBD1. This CDR3 has 14 amino acids. Germline trimming cut 4 bases from V and 1 base from J; bases unmatched to any gene: 2. Per germline, CDR1 MNHEY and CDR2 SVGAGI. The CDR3 nucleotides are TGTGCCAGCAGTTCCGGGACAGGGTCCTACGAGCAGTACTTC. Translated, it gives CASSSGTGSYEQYF.

In its sample, this clone was seen a few times. This chain joins TRBV2 and TRBJ2-1; 9 bases are a match to TRBD2. Germline V gene lookup returns CDR1 SNHLY and CDR2 FYNNEI. Trimming removed 8 bases from V and 8 bases from J; junction bases left unmatched: 13. The CDR3 is 15 residues long. DNA for the CDR3: TGTGCCAGCGTTGGACGGGCGGGGGGGTCTTATGAGCAGTTCTTC. Residues: CASVGRAGGSYEQFF.

For this clone: Other DNA sequences of this sample code for an identical CDR3. The V call is TRBV3-1 (or the pseudogene TRBV3-2), the J call TRBJ2-5, with D unresolved. The CDR3 consists of 13 residues. V lost 3 bases and J 2 bases, leaving 7 bases between the germline ends. Germline V lookup: CDR1 LGHDT, CDR2 YNNKEL (reference sequence). The CDR3 coding sequence is TGTGCCAGCAGCCAGCAGGTACAAGAGACCCAGTACTTC. Translated, it gives CASSQQVQETQYF.

The chain links TRBV12-2 to TRBJ2-7; the table calls TRBD2, which could not be checked here. TRBV12-2 is labeled a pseudogene. There are 17 residues in the CDR3. The CDR3 DNA reads as TGTGCAAGTCGCTTAGGTAGGGGGGGGTGGGCGGGATACGAGCAGTACTTC. Translating it yields CASRLGRGGWAGYEQYF.

V is TRBV27 and J is TRBJ1-1; D gene uncertain. Germline assignment: CDR1 MNHEY and CDR2 SMNVEV (reference sequence). This CDR3 spans 13 amino acids. The ends were cut back, 3 bases at V and 1 base at J, with 6 bases in the middle. The CDR3 coding sequence is TGTGCCAGCAGTTTCCAGAAGAACACTGAAGCTTTCTTT. Translating gives CASSFQKNTEAFF.

The CDR3 sequence: CASSLGTGSVPEAFF. The DNA of the CDR3 is TGCGCCAGCAGCTTGGGCACAGGGAGCGTCCCTGAAGCTTTCTTT. This rearrangement joins TRBV5-1 to TRBJ1-1; maybe TRBD1 (6 bases). Per germline, CDR1 SGHRS and CDR2 YFSETQ. V was pared by 0 bases and J by 6 bases, with 15 bases between. There are 15 residues in the CDR3. Together with reference TRBV5-1 and TRBJ1-1, the CDR3 gives the full variable domain: KAGVTQTPRYLIKTRGQQVTLSCSPISGHRSVSWYQQTPGQGLQFLFEYFSETQRNKGNFPGRFSGRQFSNSRSEMNVSTLELGDSALYLCASSLGTGSVPEAFFGQGTRLTVV.

Points on this clone: Other DNA sequences in this specimen translate into the identical CDR3. CDR3 nucleotides: TGTGCCTGGAGTGTAGGGGGTGGCTACACCTTC. Translated: CAWSVGGGYTF. The rearrangement joins TRBV30 to TRBJ1-2, with D possibly being TRBD1 (6 bases). The CDR3 loop spans 11 amino acids. Trimming pared 0 bases from V and 7 bases from J, leaving 6 bases between. Germline loops: CDR1 GTSNPN, CDR2 SVGIG (reference sequence).

The chain couples TRBV5-1 to TRBJ2-3; 11 positions agree with TRBD2. There are 15 residues in the CDR3. V shed 5 bases and J 2 bases; nucleotides not matched to a gene: 4. The germline gives CDR1 SGHRS, CDR2 YFSETQ. DNA of the CDR3: TGCGCCAGCAGTTTTAGCGGGGGGGACACAGATACGCAGTATTTT. Translation gives CASSFSGGDTDTQYF.

This chain connects TRBV29-1 to TRBJ2-1; TRBD1 agrees at 7 bases. The CDR3 runs 11 residues. Germline CDR1 reads SQVTM; CDR2 reads ANQGSEA. V shed 6 bases and J 8 bases; nucleotides not matched to a gene: 4. The CDR3 DNA sequence: TGCAGCGTGGCTACAGGGGATGAGCAGTTCTTC. Its translation: CSVATGDEQFF.

This clone was observed a handful of times. The chain is built from TRBV11-2 and TRBJ1-2; D possibly corresponds to TRBD1 (5 bases). The length of the CDR3 is 15 residues. The germline V and J ends were trimmed by 5 bases and 3 bases, with 16 bases remaining between them. Germline V gene data show CDR1 as SGHAT and CDR2 as FQNNGV. CDR3 nucleotides: TGTGCCAGCAGCCACCCAGTGGGGGGGTACTATGGCTACACCTTC. It codes for CASSHPVGGYYGYTF.

V and J are TRBV6-5 and TRBJ2-7, with 7 bases aligning to TRBD2. The CDR3 has 15 residues. Trimming took 6 bases from V and 3 from J; bases not matched to a gene: 11. Germline values: CDR1 MNHEY, CDR2 SVGAGI. The CDR3 loop reads CASRGGVEVYYEQYF. The CDR3 DNA reads as TGTGCCAGCAGGGGGGGGGTTGAGGTCTACTACGAGCAGTACTTC.

This chain connects TRBV7-6 to TRBJ2-1; D is undetermined. This CDR3 spans 15 amino acids. V lost 5 bases to trimming and J lost 4 bases, with 15 bases between them. Germline V gene data show CDR1 as SGHVS and CDR2 as FNYEAQ. CDR3 loop: CASSPVSTNYNEQFF. Here the CDR3 DNA reads TGTGCCAGCAGCCCCGTGTCCACAAATTACAATGAGCAGTTCTTC.

V and J are TRBV5-1 and TRBJ2-2; TRBD1 aligns across 7 bases. CDR1 is SGHRS, CDR2 YFSETQ, per germline. The CDR3 totals 16 residues. V shed 4 bases and J 6 bases; nucleotides not matched to a gene: 12. CDR3 sequence: CASSKKTGPQAGELFF. For the CDR3, the DNA is TGCGCCAGCAGCAAGAAGACAGGGCCCCAGGCCGGGGAGCTGTTTTTT.

This chain joins TRBV14 and TRBJ2-5; no reliable D call. The CDR3 is 16 residues long. Germline V gene sequence: CDR1 SGHDN, CDR2 FVKESK. The V end was cut by 1 base, the J end by 0 bases, with 12 bases between. As DNA, the CDR3 is TGTGCCAGCAGCCAAGGCCGAGAGGCCTACCAAGAGACCCAGTACTTC. This encodes CASSQGREAYQETQYF.

This clone was seen once. This chain connects TRBV2 to TRBJ2-7; the D gene is possibly TRBD2 (6 bases). Trimming shortened V by 4 bases and J by 0 bases, and 10 bases separated the two germline ends. The CDR3 extends over 14 amino acids. Germline V gene data show CDR1 as SNHLY and CDR2 as FYNNEI. CDR3 sequence (DNA): TGTGCCAGCAGTGCTTCGGGGGTCTCCTACGAGCAGTACTTC. This gives the protein CASSASGVSYEQYF.

This chain links TRBV3-1 (or the pseudogene TRBV3-2) with TRBJ1-2; a possible D gene is TRBD1 (5 bases). Germline V CDR1 and CDR2: LGHDT, YNNKEL (reference sequence). Deletions cut 0 bases from V and 6 bases from J, with 11 bases between. The CDR3 length is 14 residues. The CDR3 protein is CASSQESVGHGYTF. The CDR3 DNA sequence: TGTGCCAGCAGCCAAGAATCGGTGGGGCATGGCTACACCTTC.

The V call is TRBV30, the J call TRBJ2-1, with 12 bases identical to TRBD1. Trimming took 2 bases from V and 8 from J; bases not matched to a gene: 7. From germline, CDR1 is GTSNPN and CDR2 SVGIG (reference sequence). The CDR3 is made up of 15 amino acids. The CDR3 sequence is CAWSTGQGARDEQFF. In nucleotides, the CDR3 is TGTGCCTGGAGTACGGGACAGGGGGCCAGGGATGAGCAGTTCTTC. Combining the CDR3 with reference TRBV30 and TRBJ2-1 gives the whole variable domain SQTIHQWPATLVQPVGSPLSLECTVEGTSNPNLYWYRQAAGRGLQLLFYSVGIGQISSEVPQNLSASRPQDRQFILSSKKLLLSDSGFYLCAWSTGQGARDEQFFGPGTRLTVL.

This chain connects TRBV5-1 to TRBJ1-1; 8 bases align to TRBD1. This CDR3 is built from 15 residues. Germline V gives CDR1 SGHRS, CDR2 YFSETQ. V shed 0 bases, J shed 5 bases, and the junction held 6 bases outside the gene matches. The CDR3 loop is CASSLAVGQGTEAFF. In nucleotides, the CDR3 is TGCGCCAGCAGCTTGGCGGTCGGACAGGGAACTGAAGCTTTCTTT.

This chain joins TRBV2 and TRBJ1-1; 7 nucleotides agree with TRBD1. With V trimmed by 3 bases and J by 11 bases, 3 bases remained unmatched. The length of the CDR3 is 11 residues. Germline V gene lookup returns CDR1 SNHLY and CDR2 FYNNEI. CDR3 bases: TGTGCCAGCAGTGAGGACAGGTGGGCTTTCTTT. Translating gives CASSEDRWAFF.

The J gene is TRBJ1-1, the V gene TRBV6-5; D ambiguous. This CDR3 is built from 10 residues. Germline CDR1 reads MNHEY; CDR2 reads SVGAGI. Trimming pared 4 bases from V and 11 bases from J, leaving 8 bases between. CDR3 sequence reads: CASSFRLAFF. As DNA, the CDR3 is TGTGCCAGCAGTTTCAGGTTGGCTTTCTTT.

The CDR3 DNA sequence: TGTGCCAGCAGCTTAGAAGGGACAGGGAATGGCTACACCTTC. This gives the protein CASSLEGTGNGYTF. The chain links TRBV7-9 to TRBJ1-2, with TRBD1 matching 9 bases. CDR1 is SEHNR and CDR2 is FQNEAQ in the germline V gene (reference sequence). The CDR3 spans 14 residues. With V trimmed by 1 base and J by 6 bases, 3 bases remained unmatched.

The chain links TRBV12-3 or TRBV12-4 to TRBJ2-2; D is undetermined. The CDR3 is made up of 13 amino acids. V dropped 7 bases and J dropped 0 bases, with 6 bases sitting between them. CDR3 sequence (DNA): TGTGCCAGCACTGGCTCGAACACCGGGGAGCTGTTTTTT. This codes for CASTGSNTGELFF.

The chain uses TRBV5-1 and TRBJ2-5, with 7 bases identical to TRBD1. This CDR3 spans 15 amino acids. The J segment lost 3 bases and the V segment lost 1 base, leaving 6 bases of the junction unmatched. From germline, CDR1 is SGHRS and CDR2 YFSETQ. In DNA, the CDR3 is TGCGCCAGCAGCTTGCTTGGGACAGAAGAAGAGACCCAGTACTTC. Translated: CASSLLGTEEETQYF.

This chain links TRBV19 with TRBJ1-2; D perhaps matches TRBD1 (6 bases). The germline V gene has CDR1 LNHDA and CDR2 SQIVND (reference sequence). The CDR3 contains 14 residues. Trimming removed 2 bases at V and 3 bases at J, with 10 bases between. The CDR3 bases are TGTGCCAGTAGTATATTGGGACACCACTATGGCTACACCTTC. Translated, it gives CASSILGHHYGYTF.